Below, one T cell receptor (beta chain) is given with its context. Antigen unknown. Second-dose schedules of about 4 or about 12 weeks were combined. The CDR3 is 12 residues long. The V end lost 4 bases, the J end lost 1 base, and 7 bases lay between the germline ends. CDR1 is SQVTM, CDR2 ANQGSEA, per germline. This entry belongs to a study of T cell responses to AZD1222 COVID-19 vaccine. Findings and caveats of the study: Following two doses of AZD1222, Spike-specific TCR breadth and depth rose. Among vaccine-associated CD4 TCRs, coverage spanned spike, with dominance at 160-218 and 743-854.

TCRdb's table, derived via immunoSEQ multiplex PCR, lists solely in-frame clones and lacks some. Here the sample spans 90,000 to 130,000 clones, 70% to 90% being singletons. This TCR derives from an adult who received the AZD1222 COVID-19 vaccine. This rearrangement joins TRBV29-1 to TRBJ1-2; D is ambiguous. Here the sequenced sample was peripheral blood, taken 28 days after the second AZD1222 dose. CDR3 in amino acids: CSVVSDNYGYTF. The CDR3 nucleotides read TGCAGCGTTGTTTCCGATAACTATGGCTACACCTTC.